These T cell receptor beta chains were read from a single sample in a study of T cell repertoires in cytomegalovirus infection. TCRdb independently ran MiXCR on the reads; one entry per CDR3 protein. The sample includes about 340,000 distinct CDR3 sequences, under 35% of them seen just once. Their target antigens are unknown. The material sequenced was cultured PBMCs, taken from culture after CMV antigen stimulation. The receptors were gathered from a human donor in good health (CMV status not recorded). Some clones in this sample may be carry-over from other donors' samples. Both conserved end residues are part of each CDR3.

j_gene: TRBJ2-7
v_gene: TRBV7-9
CDR3aa: CASSSAHSEMNEQYF

j_gene: TRBJ2-1
v_gene: TRBV29-1
CDR3aa: CSAGTRDEQFF

j_gene: TRBJ2-2
v_gene: TRBV11-2
CDR3aa: CASSSPSLLTGELFF

j_gene: TRBJ2-7
v_gene: TRBV5-3
CDR3aa: CASSLGGWADEQYF

j_gene: TRBJ1-1
v_gene: TRBV20-1
CDR3aa: CSAPRTPFPEAFF

j_gene: TRBJ1-2
v_gene: TRBV7-9
CDR3aa: CASSPGTGGDGYTF

j_gene: TRBJ1-5
v_gene: TRBV12-3/TRBV12-4
CDR3aa: CASSSSSNQPQHF

j_gene: TRBJ2-1
v_gene: TRBV20-1
CDR3aa: CSAIRGRSFSEQFF

j_gene: TRBJ1-5
v_gene: TRBV19
CDR3aa: CATEGSHSNQPQHF

j_gene: TRBJ2-7
v_gene: TRBV14
CDR3aa: CASSRRRGDHEQYF

j_gene: TRBJ2-7
v_gene: TRBV6-2/TRBV6-3
CDR3aa: CASSSVGSGNYEQYF

j_gene: TRBJ2-7
v_gene: TRBV7-3
CDR3aa: CASSINRDNYEQYF

j_gene: TRBJ2-1
v_gene: TRBV27
CDR3aa: CASSIRLASSYNEQFF

j_gene: TRBJ2-7
v_gene: TRBV20-1
CDR3aa: CSAREMGGAYEQYF

j_gene: TRBJ1-1
v_gene: TRBV28
CDR3aa: CASSPPTDLNTEAFF

j_gene: TRBJ2-2
v_gene: TRBV7-2
CDR3aa: CASSLDTGELFF

j_gene: TRBJ2-1
v_gene: TRBV5-1
CDR3aa: CASSPIGSSSGIYEQFF